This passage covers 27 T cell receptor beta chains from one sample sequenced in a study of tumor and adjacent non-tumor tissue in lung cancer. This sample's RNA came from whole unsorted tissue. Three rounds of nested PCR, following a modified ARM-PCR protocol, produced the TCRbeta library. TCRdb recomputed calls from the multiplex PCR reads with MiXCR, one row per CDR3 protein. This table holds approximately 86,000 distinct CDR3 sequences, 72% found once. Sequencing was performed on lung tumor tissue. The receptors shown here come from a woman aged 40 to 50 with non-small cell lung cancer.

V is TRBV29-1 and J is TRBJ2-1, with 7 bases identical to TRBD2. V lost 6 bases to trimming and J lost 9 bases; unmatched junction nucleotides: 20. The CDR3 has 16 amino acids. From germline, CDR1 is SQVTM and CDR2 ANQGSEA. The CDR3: CSVVSGISALHSEQFF. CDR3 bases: TGCAGCGTGGTGAGCGGGATTAGTGCTCTACACAGTGAGCAGTTCTTC.

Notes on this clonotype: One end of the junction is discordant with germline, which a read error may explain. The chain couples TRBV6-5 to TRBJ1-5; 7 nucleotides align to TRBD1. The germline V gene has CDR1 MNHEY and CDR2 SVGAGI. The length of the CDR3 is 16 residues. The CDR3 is CASRSLSRDSNEPQHF. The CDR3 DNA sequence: TGTGCCAGCCGTTCTCTTTCCCGGGACAGCAATGAGCCCCAGCATTTT.

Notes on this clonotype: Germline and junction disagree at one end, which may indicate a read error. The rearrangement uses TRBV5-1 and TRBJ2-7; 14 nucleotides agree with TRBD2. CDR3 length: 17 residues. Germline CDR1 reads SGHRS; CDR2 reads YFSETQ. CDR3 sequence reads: CANSFEGLAGVLNEQYF. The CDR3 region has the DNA TGCGCCAACAGCTTTGAGGGACTAGCGGGAGTCCTGAACGAGCAGTACTTC.

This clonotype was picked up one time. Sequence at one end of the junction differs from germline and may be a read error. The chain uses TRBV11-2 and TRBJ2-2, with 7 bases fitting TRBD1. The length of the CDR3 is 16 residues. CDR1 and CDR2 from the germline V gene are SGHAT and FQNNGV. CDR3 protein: CASSTRQGPNTRELFF. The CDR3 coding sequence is TGTGCCAGCAGCACCCGACAGGGACCCAACACCAGGGAACTGTTTTTT.

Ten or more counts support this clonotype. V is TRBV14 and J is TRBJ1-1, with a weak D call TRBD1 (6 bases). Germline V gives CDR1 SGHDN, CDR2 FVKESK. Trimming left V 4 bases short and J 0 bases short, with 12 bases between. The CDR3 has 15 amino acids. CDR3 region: CASSRGPGMNTEAFF. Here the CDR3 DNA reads TGTGCCAGCAGCCGGGGGCCCGGAATGAACACTGAAGCTTTCTTT. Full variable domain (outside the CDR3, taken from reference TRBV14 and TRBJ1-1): EAGVTQFPSHSVIEKGQTVTLRCDPISGHDNLYWYRRVMGKEIKFLLHFVKESKQDESGMPNNRFLAERTGGTYSTLKVQPAELEDSGVYFCASSRGPGMNTEAFFGQGTRLTVV.

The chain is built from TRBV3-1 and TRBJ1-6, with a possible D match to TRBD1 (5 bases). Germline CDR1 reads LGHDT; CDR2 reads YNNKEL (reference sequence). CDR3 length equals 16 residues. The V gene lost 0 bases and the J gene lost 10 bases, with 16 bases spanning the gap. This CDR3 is CASSQDLPGSGSPLHF. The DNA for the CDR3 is TGTGCCAGCAGCCAAGATCTGCCAGGGTCGGGGTCACCCCTCCACTTT.

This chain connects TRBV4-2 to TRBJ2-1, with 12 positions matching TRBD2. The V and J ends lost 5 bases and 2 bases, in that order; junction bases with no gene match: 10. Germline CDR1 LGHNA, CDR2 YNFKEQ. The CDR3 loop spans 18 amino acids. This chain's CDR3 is CASSIDYRTSGTYNEQFF. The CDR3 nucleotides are TGTGCCAGCAGCATAGATTACAGGACTAGCGGGACCTACAATGAGCAGTTCTTC.

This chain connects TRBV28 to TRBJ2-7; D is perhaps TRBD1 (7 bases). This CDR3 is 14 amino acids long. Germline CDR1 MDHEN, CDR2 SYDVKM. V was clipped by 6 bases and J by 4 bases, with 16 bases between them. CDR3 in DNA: TGTGCCAGCAGCCTCTTGGGGGGACAGTACGAGCAGTACTTC. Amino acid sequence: CASSLLGGQYEQYF. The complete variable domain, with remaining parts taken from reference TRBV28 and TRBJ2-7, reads DVKVTQSSRYLVKRTGEKVFLECVQDMDHENMFWYRQDPGLGLRLIYFSYDVKMKEKGDIPEGYSVSREKKERFSLILESASTNQTSMYLCASSLLGGQYEQYFGPGTRLTVT.

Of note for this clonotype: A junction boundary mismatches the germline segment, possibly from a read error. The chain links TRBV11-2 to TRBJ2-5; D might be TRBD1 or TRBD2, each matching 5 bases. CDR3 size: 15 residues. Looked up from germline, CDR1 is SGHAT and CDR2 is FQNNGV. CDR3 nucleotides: TGTGCCAGCAGCTTAGCCACCTGGGTAGGGGAGACCCAATACTTC. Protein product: CASSLATWVGETQYF.

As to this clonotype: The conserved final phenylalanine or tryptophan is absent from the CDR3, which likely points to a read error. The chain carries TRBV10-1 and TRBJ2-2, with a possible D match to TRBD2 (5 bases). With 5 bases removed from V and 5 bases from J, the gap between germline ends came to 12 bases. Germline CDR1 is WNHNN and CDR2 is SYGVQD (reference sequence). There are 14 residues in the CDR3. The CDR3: CASSQRVETGELFL. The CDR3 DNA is TGCGCCAGCAGTCAGAGGGTGGAAACCGGGGAGCTGTTTCTT.

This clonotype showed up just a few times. This CDR3 is CASSDWTYGYTF. For the CDR3, the DNA is TGTGCCAGCAGTGATTGGACCTATGGCTACACCTTC. The V call is TRBV2, the J call TRBJ1-2; no clear D. Germline V gene data show CDR1 as SNHLY and CDR2 as FYNNEI. Trimming shortened V by 3 bases and J by 4 bases, and 6 bases separated the two germline ends. The length of the CDR3 is 12 residues.

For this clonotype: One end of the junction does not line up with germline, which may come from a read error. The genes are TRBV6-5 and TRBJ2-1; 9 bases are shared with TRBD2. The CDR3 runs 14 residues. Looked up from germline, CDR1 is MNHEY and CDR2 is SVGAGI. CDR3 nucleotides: TGTGCCAGCAGACCTGGACTAGCGTACAGTGAGCAGTTCTTC. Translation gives CASRPGLAYSEQFF.

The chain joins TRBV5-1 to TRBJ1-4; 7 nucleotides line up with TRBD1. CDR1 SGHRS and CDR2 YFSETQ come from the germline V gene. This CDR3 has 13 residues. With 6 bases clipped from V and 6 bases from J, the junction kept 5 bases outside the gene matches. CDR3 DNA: TGCGCCAGCATCCCAGGGGGGTATGAAAAACTGTTTTTT. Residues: CASIPGGYEKLFF.

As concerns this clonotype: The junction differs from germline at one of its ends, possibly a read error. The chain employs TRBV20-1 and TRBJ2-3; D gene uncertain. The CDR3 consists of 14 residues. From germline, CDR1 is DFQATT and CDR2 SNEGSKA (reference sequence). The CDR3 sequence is CNARDFQTTDTQYF. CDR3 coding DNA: TGCAATGCTAGAGATTTCCAGACCACAGATACGCAGTACTTT.

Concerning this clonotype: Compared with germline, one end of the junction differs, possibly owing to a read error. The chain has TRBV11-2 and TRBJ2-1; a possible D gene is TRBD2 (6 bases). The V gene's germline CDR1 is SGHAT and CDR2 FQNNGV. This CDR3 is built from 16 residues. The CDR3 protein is CVSSKTLAALCSEQFF. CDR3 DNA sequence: TGTGTCAGCAGCAAGACACTAGCTGCACTGTGCAGTGAGCAGTTCTTC.

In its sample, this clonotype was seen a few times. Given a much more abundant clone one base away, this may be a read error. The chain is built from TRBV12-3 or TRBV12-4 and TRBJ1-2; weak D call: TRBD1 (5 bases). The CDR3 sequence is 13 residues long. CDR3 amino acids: CASSRDLNCGYTF. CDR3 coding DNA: TGTGCCAGCAGTCGGGACCTTAACTGTGGCTACACCTTC.

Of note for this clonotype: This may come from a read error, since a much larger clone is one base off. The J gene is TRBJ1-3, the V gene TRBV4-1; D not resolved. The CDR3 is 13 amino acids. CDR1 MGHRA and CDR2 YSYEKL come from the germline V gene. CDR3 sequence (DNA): TGCGCCAGCAGCCAATCGAGAGAAAACGCCATATATTTT. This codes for CASSQSRENAIYF.

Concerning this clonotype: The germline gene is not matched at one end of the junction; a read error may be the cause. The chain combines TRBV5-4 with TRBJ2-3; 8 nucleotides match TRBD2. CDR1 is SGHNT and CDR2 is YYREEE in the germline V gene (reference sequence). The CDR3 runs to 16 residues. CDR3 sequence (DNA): TGTCCCAGCAGCTCGGCGGGGGGCCGGGGTACAGATACGCAGTATTTT. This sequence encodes CPSSSAGGRGTDTQYF.

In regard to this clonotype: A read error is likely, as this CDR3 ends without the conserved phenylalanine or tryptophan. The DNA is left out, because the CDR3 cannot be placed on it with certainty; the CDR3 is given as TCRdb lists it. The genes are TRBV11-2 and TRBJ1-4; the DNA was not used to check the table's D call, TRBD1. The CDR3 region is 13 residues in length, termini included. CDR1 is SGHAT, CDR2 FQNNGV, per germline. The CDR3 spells CASSLEGLGTPSL.

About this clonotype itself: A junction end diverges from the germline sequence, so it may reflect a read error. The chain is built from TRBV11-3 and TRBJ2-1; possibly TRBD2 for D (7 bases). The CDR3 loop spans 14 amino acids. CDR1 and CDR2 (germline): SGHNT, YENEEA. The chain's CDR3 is CGSSWGGLNNEQFF. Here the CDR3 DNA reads TGTGGCAGCAGTTGGGGGGGCCTAAACAATGAGCAGTTCTTT.

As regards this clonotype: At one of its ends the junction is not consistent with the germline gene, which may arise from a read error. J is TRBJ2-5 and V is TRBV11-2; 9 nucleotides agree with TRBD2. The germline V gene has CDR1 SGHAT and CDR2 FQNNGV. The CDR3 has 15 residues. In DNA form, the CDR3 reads TGTACCAGCAGCAGACCCACTAGCGGGCGGGAGACCCAGTACTTC. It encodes CTSSRPTSGRETQYF. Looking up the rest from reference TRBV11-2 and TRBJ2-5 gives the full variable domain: EAGVAQSPRYKIIEKRQSVAFWCNPISGHATLYWYQQILGQGPKLLIQFQNNGVVDDSQLPKDRFSAERLKGVDSTLKIQPAKLEDSAVYLCTSSRPTSGRETQYFGPGTRLLVL.

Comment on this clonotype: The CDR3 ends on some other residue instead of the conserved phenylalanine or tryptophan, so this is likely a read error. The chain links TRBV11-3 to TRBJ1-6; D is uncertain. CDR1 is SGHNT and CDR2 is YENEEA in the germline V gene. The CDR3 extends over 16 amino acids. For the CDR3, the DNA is TGTGCCAGCAGCTTAGAAGGAGGCTCCTATGATTCAGCCCTCCACCTT. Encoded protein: CASSLEGGSYDSALHL.

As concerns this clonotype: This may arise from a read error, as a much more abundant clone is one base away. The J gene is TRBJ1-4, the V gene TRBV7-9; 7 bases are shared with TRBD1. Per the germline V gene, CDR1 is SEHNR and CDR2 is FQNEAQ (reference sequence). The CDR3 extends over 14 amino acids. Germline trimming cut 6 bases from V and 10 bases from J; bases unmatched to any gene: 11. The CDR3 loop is CASRPQGVSGKLFF. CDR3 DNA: TGTGCCAGCAGGCCCCAGGGGGTTTCCGGAAAACTGTTTTTT. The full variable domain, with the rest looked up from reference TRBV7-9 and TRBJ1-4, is DTGVSQNPRHKITKRGQNVTFRCDPISEHNRLYWYRQTLGQGPEFLTYFQNEAQLEKSRLLSDRFSAERPKGSFSTLEIQRTEQGDSAMYLCASRPQGVSGKLFFGSGTQLSVL.

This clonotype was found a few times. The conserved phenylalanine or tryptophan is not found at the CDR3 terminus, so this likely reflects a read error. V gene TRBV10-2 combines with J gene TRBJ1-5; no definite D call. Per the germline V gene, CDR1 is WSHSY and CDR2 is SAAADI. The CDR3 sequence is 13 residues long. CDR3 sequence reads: CASSDRSNQPQHS. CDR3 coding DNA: TGCGCCAGCAGTGATCGCAGCAATCAACCCCAGCATTCT.

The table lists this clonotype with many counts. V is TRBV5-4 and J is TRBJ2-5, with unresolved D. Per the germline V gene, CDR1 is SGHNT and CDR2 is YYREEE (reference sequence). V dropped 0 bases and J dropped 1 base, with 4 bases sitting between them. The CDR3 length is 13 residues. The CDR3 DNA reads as TGTGCCAGCAGCTTGGCCATCCAAGAGACCCAGTACTTC. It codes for CASSLAIQETQYF.

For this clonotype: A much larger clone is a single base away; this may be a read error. The chain's CDR3 is CTSTTGETQYF. The CDR3 DNA follows: TGTACCAGCACAACAGGGGAGACCCAGTACTTC. The rearrangement uses TRBV6-6 and TRBJ2-5; possible D gene TRBD1, 6 bases. The CDR3 sequence is 11 residues long. The germline CDR1 and CDR2 sequences are MNHNY and SVGAGI (reference sequence).

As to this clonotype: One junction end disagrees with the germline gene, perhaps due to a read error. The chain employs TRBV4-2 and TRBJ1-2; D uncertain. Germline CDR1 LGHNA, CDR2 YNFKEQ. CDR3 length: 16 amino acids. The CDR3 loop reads CTSSPSHGGADYGYTF. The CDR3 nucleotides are TGTACCAGCAGTCCCTCACACGGCGGAGCGGACTATGGCTACACCTTC.